Below, one T cell receptor (beta chain) is given with its context. Its antigen is currently not known. No much larger clone exists at a distance of one base, and base qualities are not known. The CDR3 regions of human TCRbeta chains were analyzed by immunosequencing. The source study handled its data this way. Repertoire TCRs were matched against a reference library of SARS-CoV-2-specific TCRs generated with the MIRA antigen-specificity platform. Breadth was defined as the fraction of unique TCRs that were SARS-CoV-2-associated, and depth was defined as the fraction of total T cells that were SARS-CoV-2-associated. Using the MIRA data, each spike-specific TCR was mapped to the spike region that the TCR reacts to and placed in a CD4 or CD8 class. Log10-transformed breadth and depth values were compared by one-way ANOVA with Sidak's multiple comparisons tests. TCRdb limited this immuneACCESS table to in-frame rearrangements with V and J called. A share of clones is missing; checked studies link under half to unresolved V genes, and the rest is unexplained. The V and J calls and clone size come from that table; D and trimming were worked out from the DNA. The sample records approximately 270,000 clones, almost 95% of which are singletons. The top ten clonotypes cover around 0.58% of the sample.

Sample time point, as interpreted from the label and publication: about 28 days (+/-7) after the second vaccine dose. AZD1222 recipients given second doses at about 4 weeks or at about 12 weeks were pooled, since spike-specific TCR depth and breadth were not found to differ between the two schedules. Samples from vaccinated people were obtained from the UK trials COV001 and COV002, which included a single-blind randomized controlled phase 2/3 trial of AZD1222 (ChAdOx1 nCoV-19) in healthy adults. For TCRbeta chain sequencing, PBMC samples from trial participants were taken at day 0 and at day 28 after the second dose. Inclusive of the bounding cysteine and phenylalanine, the CDR3 is 16 residues long. CDR3 DNA only is kept here, 48 bases in frame from base 1. CDR1 SGDLS and CDR2 YYNGEE were looked up in the germline V gene. The germline V and J ends show losses of 1 base and 2 bases respectively, and no gene match explains 6 bases of the junction.

The data originate from a study of T cell responses to AZD1222 COVID-19 vaccine (dated by TCRdb to the early 2020s). With regard to the full study: A total of 233 trial participants underwent TCR sequencing, of whom roughly 210 had received two doses of AZD1222 and around 26 had received two doses of the MenACWY control vaccine. Trial participants were enrolled by age into subgroups of 18-55, 56-69 and 70-plus years, and around 150, 28 and 57 TCR-sequenced participants, respectively, were included in these subgroups. The research as a whole found: Reportedly, close to half of the unique spike-specific TCRs recognized epitopes lying outside the regions that are mutated in the B.1.351 and B.1.1.7 variants. A significant rise in spike-specific TCR breadth and depth was observed after two AZD1222 doses relative to day 0 and relative to MenACWY recipients. In the small 56-69-year group, the increase in depth fell short of significance, most likely because of low power. No day 14 peak-response samples were available, so repertoires were characterized only after the peak T cell response. Only a handful of AZD1222 recipients were SARS-CoV-2 seropositive at baseline, limiting conclusions about previously exposed vaccinees. Most participants were white British and females outnumbered males, and the authors suggested that clonal diversity may have been underestimated. CD4 TCRs associated with the vaccine covered the entire spike protein, and the dominant responses were in regions 160-218 and 743-854.

The material was peripheral blood, obtained 28 days after the second AZD1222 dose. The V gene is TRBV9 and the J gene is TRBJ2-3; the junction holds 8 bases that match TRBD2. The TCR originated in an adult who received the AZD1222 COVID-19 vaccine. The DNA sequence is as follows: TGTGCCAGCAGCGTATACGGCGGGGGGTTCACAGATACGCAGTATTTT. Its product reads: CASSVYGGGFTDTQYF.